This TCR beta chain was sequenced for a study of CD8 T cells in ankylosing spondylitis. Study-level results: Ankylosing spondylitis blood appeared to be characterized by a TCR beta motif of 7 to 9 highly homologous variants.

CDR1 is SGHKS and CDR2 is YYEKEE in the germline V gene (reference sequence). The germline V and J ends were trimmed by 5 bases and 3 bases, with 5 bases remaining between them. The CDR3 is 12 amino acids. A quantitative 5'-RACE method, one with molecular barcodes, was used to make TCR beta libraries. A single record per CDR3 protein comes from TCRdb applying MiXCR to the 5' RACE reads. This table holds around 180,000 distinct CDR3 sequences, about 20% found once. The table lists this clonotype with many counts. Antigen specificity is unknown. The rearrangement uses TRBV5-5 and TRBJ2-2; D is uncertain. The sequence was collected from a male donor between 5 and 29 years old with ankylosing spondylitis or in good health (not recorded which). The sample taken for sequencing was blood, either unsorted or a sorted T cell fraction (not recorded which). CDR3 loop: CASSQHTGELFF. The CDR3 DNA reads as TGTGCCAGCAGTCAGCACACCGGGGAGCTGTTTTTT.